Listed below are T cell receptor beta chains from one sample, sequenced in a study of shared clonotypes between healthy human individuals. Clones were sequenced by immunoSEQ multiplex PCR, and TCRdb holds only the in-frame ones, with some missing. The sample lists hundreds of thousands of clones, 97% occurring once. Sequenced material: naive CD4+ T cells sorted from blood. These receptors all stem from a woman in her twenties or thirties in good health. Each CDR3 is given with its conserved first and last residue. The D gene is left open where the match is weak.

D gene	V gene	J gene	CDR3 protein
-	TRBV7-9	TRBJ2-7	CASSLAEAHSYEQYF
-	TRBV5-1	TRBJ1-2	CASSFSGPGGYTF
TRBD2	TRBV27	TRBJ2-3	CASSKRTSGSPDTQYF
-	TRBV6-5	TRBJ2-2	CASSYHPGLTGELFF
TRBD2	TRBV28	TRBJ2-3	CASSFGAGRNTDTQYF
TRBD1	TRBV6-6	TRBJ1-4	CASSPPGTGLGEKLFF
-	TRBV10-1	TRBJ2-3	CASSEGGGTDTQYF
TRBD1	TRBV19	TRBJ2-2	CASSIQGEGAGELFF
-	TRBV11-2	TRBJ2-5	CASSREAPGQPETQYF
-	TRBV11-2	TRBJ2-5	CASSLLETQYF
-	TRBV5-1	TRBJ2-2	CASSDRRDSLANTGELFF
-	TRBV19	TRBJ1-5	CASSPYGGQPQHF
-	TRBV28	TRBJ1-2	CATQTGLRDFGYTF
-	TRBV4-1	TRBJ2-1	CASSQDQGSGYNEQFF
TRBD2	TRBV11-2	TRBJ2-5	CASSKTSLAGGQGTQYF
-	TRBV4-2	TRBJ2-1	CASSQVGGEYNEQFF
-	TRBV28	TRBJ2-1	CASSPTSKLFF
-	TRBV19	TRBJ1-2	CASSIVGGAYGYTF
TRBD2	TRBV7-2	TRBJ2-2	CASSRTSGRSAELFF
TRBD2	TRBV7-2	TRBJ2-1	CASNLPGLAGRNNEQFF
TRBD2	TRBV28	TRBJ2-2	CASREGGLNGELFF
-	TRBV18	TRBJ2-1	CASSPPRTGVNEQFF
-	TRBV1	TRBJ2-3	CTSSQDLAGGTDTQYF
-	TRBV6-5	TRBJ2-1	CASTRAQNSYNEQFF
-	TRBV7-9	TRBJ2-1	CASSTPWRGSGSSYNEQFF
-	TRBV27	TRBJ2-7	CASSDGSPAYEQYF
TRBD1	TRBV28	TRBJ1-1	CASSSRATGQGRVWNTEAFF
-	TRBV19	TRBJ2-3	CASSTRTTDTQYF
-	TRBV2	TRBJ2-5	CASRESRGETQYF
-	TRBV6-5	TRBJ2-5	CASSSDETQYF
-	TRBV6-5	TRBJ2-3	CASTPDLSSTDTQYF
TRBD1	TRBV5-1	TRBJ2-5	CASSTGDRGPETQYF
-	TRBV7-2	TRBJ2-1	CASSLVSRYNEQFF
-	TRBV28	TRBJ2-1	CASSLGGPQEQFF
TRBD2	TRBV18	TRBJ2-7	CASLEGLAGVYEQYF
-	TRBV30	TRBJ1-4	CAWNENAEKLFF
-	TRBV4-1	TRBJ1-2	CASSVRDGKNYGYTF
TRBD2	TRBV5-1	TRBJ2-2	CASRQSGTGTGELFF
TRBD1	TRBV2	TRBJ2-7	CASSEGDSPYEQYF
-	TRBV30	TRBJ2-5	CAWDVGETQYF
TRBD1	TRBV28	TRBJ1-4	CASGGQTPNEKLFF
TRBD1	TRBV7-8	TRBJ1-4	CASSLMEGAEKLFF
-	TRBV9	TRBJ2-2	CASSVGEGGSGELFF
TRBD1	TRBV28	TRBJ2-1	CASSDHRGPYNEQFF